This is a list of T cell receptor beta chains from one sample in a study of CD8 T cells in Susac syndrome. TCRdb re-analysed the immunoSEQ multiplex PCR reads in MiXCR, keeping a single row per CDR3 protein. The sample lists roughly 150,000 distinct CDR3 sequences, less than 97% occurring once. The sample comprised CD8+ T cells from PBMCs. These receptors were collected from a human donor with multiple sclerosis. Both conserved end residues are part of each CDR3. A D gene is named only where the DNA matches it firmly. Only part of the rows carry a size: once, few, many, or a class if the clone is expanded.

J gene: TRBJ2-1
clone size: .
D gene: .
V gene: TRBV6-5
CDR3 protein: CASGPSSYNEQFF
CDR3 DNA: TGTGCCAGTGGACCAAGCTCCTACAATGAGCAGTTCTTC

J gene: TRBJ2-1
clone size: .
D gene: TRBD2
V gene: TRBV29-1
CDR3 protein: CSVEWRGDDEQFF
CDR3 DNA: TGCAGCGTTGAATGGCGGGGGGACGATGAGCAGTTCTTC

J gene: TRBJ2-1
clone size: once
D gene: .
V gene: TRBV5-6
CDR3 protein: CASSPTGEGDNEQFF
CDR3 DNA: TGTGCCAGCAGCCCGACGGGGGAAGGGGACAATGAGCAGTTCTTC

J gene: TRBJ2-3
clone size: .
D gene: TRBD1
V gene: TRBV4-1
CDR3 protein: CASSHTGGGTDTQYF
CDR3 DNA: TGCGCCAGCAGCCATACAGGGGGCGGGACAGATACGCAGTATTTT

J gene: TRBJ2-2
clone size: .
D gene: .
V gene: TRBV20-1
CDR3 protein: CSARYRGQNTGELFF
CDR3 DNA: TGCAGTGCTAGATACCGGGGACAGAACACCGGGGAGCTGTTTTTT

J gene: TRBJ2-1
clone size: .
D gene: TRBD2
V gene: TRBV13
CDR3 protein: CASEGLARNNEQFF
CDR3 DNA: TGTGCCAGCGAGGGACTAGCGCGCAACAATGAGCAGTTCTTC

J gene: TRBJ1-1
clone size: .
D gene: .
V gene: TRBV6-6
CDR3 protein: CASGSTSSNTEAFF
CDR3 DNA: TGTGCTTCGGGAAGTACGAGTTCGAACACTGAAGCTTTCTTT

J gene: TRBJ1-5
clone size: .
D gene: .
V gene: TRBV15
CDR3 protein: CATSHHRAPNQPQHF
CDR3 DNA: TGTGCCACCAGCCATCACAGGGCCCCTAATCAGCCCCAGCATTTT

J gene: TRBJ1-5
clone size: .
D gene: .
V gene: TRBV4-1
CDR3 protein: CASSQVAVGQPQHF
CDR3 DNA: TGCGCCAGCAGCCAAGTGGCGGTTGGTCAGCCCCAGCATTTT

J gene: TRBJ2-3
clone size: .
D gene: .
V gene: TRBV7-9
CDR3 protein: CASSLGPSDTQYF
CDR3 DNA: TGTGCCAGCAGCTTAGGACCTTCAGATACGCAGTATTTT

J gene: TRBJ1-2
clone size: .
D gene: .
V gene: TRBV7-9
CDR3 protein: CASSTGGTGVYRLGYTF
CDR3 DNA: TGTGCCAGCAGCACGGGGGGCACAGGCGTGTATAGGCTTGGCTACACCTTC

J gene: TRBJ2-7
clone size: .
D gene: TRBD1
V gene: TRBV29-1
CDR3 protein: CSVEEDRGYEQYF
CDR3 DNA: TGCAGCGTTGAAGAGGACAGGGGCTACGAGCAGTACTTC

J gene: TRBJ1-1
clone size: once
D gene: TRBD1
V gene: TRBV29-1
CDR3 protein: CSVIGGAGTEAFF
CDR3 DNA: TGCAGCGTTATAGGGGGCGCGGGGACTGAAGCTTTCTTT

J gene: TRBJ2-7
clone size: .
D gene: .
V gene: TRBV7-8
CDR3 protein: CASSDLLRSSYEQYF
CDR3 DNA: TGTGCCAGCAGCGATCTCCTTCGGAGCTCCTACGAGCAGTACTTC

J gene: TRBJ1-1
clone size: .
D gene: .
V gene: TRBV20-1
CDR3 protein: CSARDGGVENTEAFF
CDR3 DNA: TGCAGTGCTAGAGATGGCGGGGTGGAGAACACTGAAGCTTTCTTT

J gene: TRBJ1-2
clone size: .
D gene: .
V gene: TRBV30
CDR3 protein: CAWDPGTDYGYTF
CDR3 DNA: TGTGCCTGGGACCCCGGGACGGACTATGGCTACACCTTC

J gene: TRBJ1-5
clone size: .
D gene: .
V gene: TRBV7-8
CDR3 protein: CASSLGRQTPNQPQHF
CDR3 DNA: TGTGCCAGCAGCCTGGGACGTCAAACTCCAAATCAGCCCCAGCATTTT

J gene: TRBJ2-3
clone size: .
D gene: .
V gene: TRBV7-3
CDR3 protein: CASSSTGTFEGNTQYF
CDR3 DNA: TGTGCCAGCAGCTCAACCGGGACATTCGAAGGGAATACGCAGTATTTT

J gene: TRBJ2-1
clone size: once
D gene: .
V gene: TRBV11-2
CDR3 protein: CASSFDGLYNEQFF
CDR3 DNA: TGTGCCAGCAGCTTCGACGGGCTTTACAATGAGCAGTTCTTC

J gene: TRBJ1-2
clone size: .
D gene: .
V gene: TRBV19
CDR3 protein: CASSIDVLGRLNYGYTF
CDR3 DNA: TGTGCCAGTAGTATAGATGTCCTTGGCAGACTAAACTATGGCTACACCTTC

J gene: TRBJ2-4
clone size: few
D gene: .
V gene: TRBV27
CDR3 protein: CASSLGNIQYF
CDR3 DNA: TGTGCCAGCAGTTTAGGAAACATTCAGTACTTC

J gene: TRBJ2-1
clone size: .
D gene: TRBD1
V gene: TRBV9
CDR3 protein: CASSVRDSNEQFF
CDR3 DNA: TGTGCCAGCAGCGTCCGGGACAGCAATGAGCAGTTCTTC

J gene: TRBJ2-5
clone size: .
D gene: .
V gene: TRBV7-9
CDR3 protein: CASSLDRRETQYF
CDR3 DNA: TGTGCCAGCAGCTTAGACCGACGTGAGACCCAGTACTTC

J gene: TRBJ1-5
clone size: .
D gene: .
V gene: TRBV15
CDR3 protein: CATSRERNQPQHF
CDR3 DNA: TGTGCCACCAGCAGAGAGAGGAATCAGCCCCAGCATTTT

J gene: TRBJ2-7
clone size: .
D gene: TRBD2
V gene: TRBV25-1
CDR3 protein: CASSDDGTSGYEQYF
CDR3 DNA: TGTGCCAGCAGTGACGACGGGACTAGCGGCTACGAGCAGTACTTC

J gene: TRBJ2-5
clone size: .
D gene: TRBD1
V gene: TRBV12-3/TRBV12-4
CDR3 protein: CASSWGTGGMETQYF
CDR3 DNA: TGTGCCAGCAGTTGGGGGACAGGGGGCATGGAGACCCAGTACTTC

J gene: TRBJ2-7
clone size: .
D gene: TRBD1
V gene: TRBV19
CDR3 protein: CASRGTGHEQYF
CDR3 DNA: TGTGCCAGTAGGGGGACAGGGCACGAGCAGTACTTC

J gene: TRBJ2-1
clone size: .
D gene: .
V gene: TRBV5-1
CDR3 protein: CASSSSASGGSGYNEQFF
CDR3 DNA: .

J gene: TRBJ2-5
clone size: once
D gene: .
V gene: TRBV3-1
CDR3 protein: CASSQRKLSTRQETQYF
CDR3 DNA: TGTGCCAGCAGCCAAAGGAAATTGAGCACCCGACAAGAGACCCAGTACTTC

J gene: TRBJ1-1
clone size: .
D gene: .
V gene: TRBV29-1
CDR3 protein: CSVNRAQNTEAFF
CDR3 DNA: TGCAGCGTTAATCGGGCCCAGAACACTGAAGCTTTCTTT

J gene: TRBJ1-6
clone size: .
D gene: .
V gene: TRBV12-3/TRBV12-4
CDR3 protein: CASSLADNSPLHF
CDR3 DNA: TGTGCCAGCAGTTTAGCGGATAATTCACCCCTCCACTTT

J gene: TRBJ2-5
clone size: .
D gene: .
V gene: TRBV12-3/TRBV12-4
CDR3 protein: CASSLAGPRWGETQYF
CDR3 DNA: TGTGCCAGCAGTTTGGCGGGTCCCCGTTGGGGAGAGACCCAGTACTTC

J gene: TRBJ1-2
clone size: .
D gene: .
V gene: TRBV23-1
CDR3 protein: CASTPTVSYGYTF
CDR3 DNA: TGCGCCAGCACACCGACGGTGAGCTATGGCTACACCTTC

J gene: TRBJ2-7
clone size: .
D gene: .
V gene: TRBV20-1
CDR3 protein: CSAAEGIGPYEQYF
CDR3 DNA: TGCAGTGCTGCGGAGGGTATAGGGCCCTACGAGCAGTACTTC

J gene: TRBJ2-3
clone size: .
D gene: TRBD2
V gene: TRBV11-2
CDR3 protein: CASTRGGGNPFTDTQYF
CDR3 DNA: TGTGCCAGCACCCGAGGCGGGGGGAACCCCTTCACAGATACGCAGTATTTT

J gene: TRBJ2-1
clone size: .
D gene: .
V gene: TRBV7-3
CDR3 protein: CASSPLGAPGNEQFF
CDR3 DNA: TGTGCCAGCAGCCCCTTGGGGGCCCCGGGGAATGAGCAGTTCTTC

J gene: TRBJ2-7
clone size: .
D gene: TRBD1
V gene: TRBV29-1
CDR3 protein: CSVVGDLRDRASYEQYF
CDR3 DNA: TGCAGCGTTGTCGGAGACCTCCGGGACAGGGCCTCCTACGAGCAGTACTTC

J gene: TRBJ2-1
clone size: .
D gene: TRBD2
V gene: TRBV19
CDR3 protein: CASSIDLAGTYNEQFF
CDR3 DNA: TGTGCCAGTAGTATAGATCTAGCGGGGACCTACAATGAGCAGTTCTTC

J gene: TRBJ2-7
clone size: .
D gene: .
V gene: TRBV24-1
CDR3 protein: CATSYEQYF
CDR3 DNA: TGTGCCACCAGCTACGAGCAGTACTTC

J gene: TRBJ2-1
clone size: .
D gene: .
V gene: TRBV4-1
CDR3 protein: CASSQGRDNEQFF
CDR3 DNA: TGCGCCAGCAGCCAAGGTAGGGACAATGAGCAGTTCTTC

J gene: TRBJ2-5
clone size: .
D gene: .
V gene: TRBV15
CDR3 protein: CATRSGQQETQYF
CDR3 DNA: TGTGCCACCAGGTCTGGGCAGCAAGAGACCCAGTACTTC

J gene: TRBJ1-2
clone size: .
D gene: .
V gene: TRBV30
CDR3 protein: CAWSYTRSSGYTF
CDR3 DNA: TGTGCCTGGAGTTATACGAGGTCCTCTGGCTACACCTTC

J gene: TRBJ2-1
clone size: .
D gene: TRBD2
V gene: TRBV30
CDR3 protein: CAWSSGLVIMSNEQFF
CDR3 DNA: TGTGCCTGGAGCTCAGGACTAGTTATCATGTCCAATGAGCAGTTCTTC

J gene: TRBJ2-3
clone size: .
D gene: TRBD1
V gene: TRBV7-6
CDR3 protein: CASSITGDEADTQYF
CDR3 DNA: TGTGCCAGCAGCATTACAGGGGATGAGGCAGATACGCAGTATTTT

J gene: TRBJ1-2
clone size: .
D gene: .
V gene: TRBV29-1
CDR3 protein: CSVEAQGGGYTF
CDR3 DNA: TGCAGCGTTGAAGCGCAGGGCGGTGGCTACACCTTC

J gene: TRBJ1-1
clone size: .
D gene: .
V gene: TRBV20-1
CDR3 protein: CSAADGMNTEAFF
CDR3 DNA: TGCAGTGCTGCTGACGGAATGAACACTGAAGCTTTCTTT

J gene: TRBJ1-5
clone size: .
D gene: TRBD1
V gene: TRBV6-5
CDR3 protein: CASSPGQGSQPQHF
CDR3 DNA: TGTGCCAGCAGTCCGGGACAGGGGTCTCAGCCCCAGCATTTT

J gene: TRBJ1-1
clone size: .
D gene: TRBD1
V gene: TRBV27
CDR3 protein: CASSLRGQGSAFF
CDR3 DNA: TGTGCCAGCAGTTTAAGAGGACAGGGGTCGGCTTTCTTT

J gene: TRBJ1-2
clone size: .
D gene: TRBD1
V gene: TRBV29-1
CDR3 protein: CSVGTGDANYGYTF
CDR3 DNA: TGCAGCGTTGGGACAGGGGATGCAAACTATGGCTACACCTTC

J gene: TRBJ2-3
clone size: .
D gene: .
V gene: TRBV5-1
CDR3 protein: CASSFEGTDTQYF
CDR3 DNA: TGCGCCAGCAGCTTTGAGGGCACAGATACGCAGTATTTT

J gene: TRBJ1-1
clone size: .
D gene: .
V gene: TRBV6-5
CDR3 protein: CASSYARTVNTEAFF
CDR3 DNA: TGTGCCAGCAGTTACGCCCGGACAGTGAACACTGAAGCTTTCTTT

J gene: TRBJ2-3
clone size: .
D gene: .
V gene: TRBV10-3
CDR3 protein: CAISVTGSSTDTQYF
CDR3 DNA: TGTGCCATCAGTGTTACAGGGAGCTCCACAGATACGCAGTATTTT